This T cell receptor (beta chain) was sequenced during a study of OX40 agonist ivuxolimab in advanced cancers. Study-level points and caveats: Part of the nonresponder group also had normalized T-cell clonal expansion that was low.

Produced via immunoSEQ multiplex PCR; TCRdb's table is partial and in-frame only. The sample holds some 90,000 clones, around 87% seen once. Germline V CDR1 and CDR2: SGHNT, YYREEE (reference sequence). The germline V and J ends were trimmed by 4 bases and 2 bases, with 13 bases remaining between them. The CDR3 is made up of 15 amino acids. About this clone: The antigen remains unidentified.

Sequencing used CD4+ or CD8+ T cells sorted from blood, obtained in a trial of the OX40 agonist ivuxolimab. The clonotype originates from an adult with an advanced solid tumor such as melanoma, head and neck, liver or kidney cancer. The chain has TRBV5-4 and TRBJ1-5; D may be TRBD1 (6 bases). CDR3 sequence (DNA): TGTGCCAGCAGCCGGGCAGGGGTGGGCAATCAGCCCCAGCATTTT. Residues: CASSRAGVGNQPQHF.